This T cell receptor (beta chain) was captured in a study of chemoradiotherapy in HPV16-positive cancers. Study background: Candidate HPV-specific T-cell clones and common TCR motifs came from functional assays in a couple of HPV16-positive patients.

The CDR3 extends over 15 amino acids. The germline V gene encodes CDR1 MNHEY and CDR2 SVGAGI. V shed 6 bases and J 4 bases; nucleotides not matched to a gene: 9. A word on this clone: As yet, its antigen is unknown.

General study findings and limits: Non-HPV-specific T cells did not expand in tumors during treatment, whereas candidate HPV-specific clones and E7-related motifs did. Functional assays defining HPV-specific T cells used only two HPV16-positive patients.

Clones were read by immunoSEQ multiplex PCR, and TCRdb kept only the in-frame ones, dropping some. The sample consists of nearly 9,000 clones, approximately 81% of them appearing once. Over chemoradiotherapy, repertoires were sampled more than once. The clonotype originates from a human donor with HPV-associated anogenital cancer. This material consisted of tumor tissue, taken from a patient who underwent chemoradiotherapy. The chain links TRBV6-5 to TRBJ2-3; 8 positions match TRBD1. Here the CDR3 DNA reads TGTGCCAGCAGCTTGGGGCGGACAGGGTCAGATACGCAGTATTTT. The encoded protein is CASSLGRTGSDTQYF.